These 28 T cell receptor beta chains were all obtained from the same sample, sequenced in a study of PD-L1 blockade in urothelial cancer. Method: immunoSEQ multiplex PCR; TCRdb's copy keeps in-frame clones and lacks some. The sample comprises 87,000 or so clones, around 84% of which are singletons, and over 2% rests with the top ten. Stated time point: pretreatment peripheral blood. Source: PBMCs, taken around atezolizumab (anti-PD-L1) treatment. These receptors originate from a man in his 60s with urothelial cancer.

The rearrangement joins TRBV6-1 to TRBJ1-1; possibly TRBD1 for D (5 bases). From germline, CDR1 is MNHNS and CDR2 SASEGT. Trimming took 3 bases from V and 11 from J, leaving 16 bases between them. This CDR3 has 13 amino acids. The CDR3 DNA sequence: TGTGCCAGCAGTGAGGGGGGAGGACATAAGGCTTTCTTT. This sequence encodes CASSEGGGHKAFF.

The rearrangement links TRBV19 to TRBJ2-1; 11 nucleotides agree with TRBD2. V shed 10 bases and J 10 bases; nucleotides not matched to a gene: 12. Per the germline V gene, CDR1 is LNHDA and CDR2 is SQIVND (reference sequence). The CDR3 covers 14 residues. Written as DNA, the CDR3 is TGTGCCACCACCGGGACTAGCGGTTTCCGGGAGCAGTTCTTC. This codes for CATTGTSGFREQFF.

The rearrangement links TRBV7-2 to TRBJ1-5; the D gene is possibly TRBD1 (6 bases). V was shortened by 5 bases and J by 4 bases, with 18 bases between the two germline ends. CDR1 and CDR2 from the germline V gene are SGHTA and FQGNSA. The length of the CDR3 is 16 residues. The CDR3 DNA follows: TGTGCCAGCAGCCGCTCGCTGGAGGGGGGGAATCAGCCCCAGCATTTT. Encoded protein: CASSRSLEGGNQPQHF.

V gene TRBV4-1 combines with J gene TRBJ2-3, with 15 nucleotides matching TRBD2. Trimming took 4 bases from V and 7 from J; bases not matched to a gene: 18. The CDR3 is 20 amino acids. Germline V lookup: CDR1 MGHRA, CDR2 YSYEKL. The CDR3 coding sequence is TGCGCCAGCAGCCTAAAACCGGGACTAGCGGGGGGTACGCACACGAATACGCAGTATTTT. This translates into CASSLKPGLAGGTHTNTQYF.

This clone was seen more than once but under ten times. The chain is built from TRBV4-3 and TRBJ2-7; 8 positions match TRBD1. Trimming at V came to 1 base and at J to 2 bases, leaving 1 base not matched to a gene. The length of the CDR3 is 14 residues. Germline values: CDR1 LGHNA, CDR2 YSLEER. The CDR3 DNA follows: TGCGCCAGCAGCCAAGCAGGGGGCCCCTACGAGCAGTACTTC. As protein: CASSQAGGPYEQYF.

This chain uses TRBV19 with TRBJ2-5; 9 nucleotides line up with TRBD1. V dropped 5 bases and J dropped 0; count of bases not matched to a gene: 7. Germline V lookup: CDR1 LNHDA, CDR2 SQIVND (reference sequence). The CDR3 consists of 16 residues. In DNA form, the CDR3 reads TGTGCCAGTAGTCCAGGGACAGGGACGTACCAAGAGACCCAGTACTTC. Amino acid sequence: CASSPGTGTYQETQYF.

The CDR3, as DNA: TGTGCCAGCAGCCAGGACAGGGGAGGCAATCAGCCCCAGCATTTT. This encodes CASSQDRGGNQPQHF. The chain uses TRBV11-2 and TRBJ1-5; 9 bases line up with TRBD1. Germline V gene sequence: CDR1 SGHAT, CDR2 FQNNGV. CDR3 length: 15 residues. The trim removed 5 bases at V and 2 bases at J, leaving 4 bases unmatched.

The rearrangement joins TRBV5-1 to TRBJ2-7; TRBD1 matches at 9 bases. Germline V gene data show CDR1 as SGHRS and CDR2 as YFSETQ. This CDR3 spans 16 amino acids. The V gene end was trimmed by 5 bases and the J gene end by 7 bases; junction bases not matched to a gene: 16. The CDR3 protein is CASRTGPGTGSREQYF. CDR3 nucleotides: TGCGCCAGCAGAACTGGCCCCGGGACAGGGTCCCGAGAGCAGTACTTC.

The rearrangement links TRBV9 to TRBJ2-1, with TRBD2 matching over 11 bases. Germline V gene data show CDR1 as SGDLS and CDR2 as YYNGEE. After removal of 0 bases from V and 4 bases from J, the junction contained 0 bases not matched to a gene. The CDR3 runs 15 residues. CDR3 loop: CASSVGLAGYNEQFF. The CDR3 DNA reads TGTGCCAGCAGCGTAGGACTAGCGGGGTACAATGAGCAGTTCTTC. The whole variable domain, filled in from reference TRBV9 and TRBJ2-1, reads DSGVTQTPKHLITATGQRVTLRCSPRSGDLSVYWYQQSLDQGLQFLIQYYNGEERAKGNILERFSAQQFPDLHSELNLSSLELGDSALYFCASSVGLAGYNEQFFGPGTRLTVL.

The table lists this clone with a few counts. The chain uses TRBV6-1 and TRBJ2-2, with 9 bases aligning to TRBD2. Germline-derived CDR1 and CDR2 are MNHNS and SASEGT. The CDR3 has 14 residues. The trim removed 7 bases at V and 3 bases at J, leaving 3 bases unmatched. CDR3 in DNA: TGTGCCAGCAAGGCGGGGGGGGACACCGGGGAGCTGTTTTTT. Translated, it gives CASKAGGDTGELFF.

This clone was observed a few times. The rearrangement uses TRBV5-1 and TRBJ1-6; 11 bases map to TRBD1. Germline V CDR1 and CDR2: SGHRS, YFSETQ. The CDR3 runs 13 residues. V gave up 3 bases and J gave up 13 bases; unmatched junction bases: 3. CDR3 coding DNA: TGCGCCAGCAGCTGGACAGGGGGCGAGCCCCTCCACTTT. Translating it yields CASSWTGGEPLHF.

The chain recombines TRBV5-1 with TRBJ1-4; a weak D match, TRBD1 (6 bases). The germline V gene has CDR1 SGHRS and CDR2 YFSETQ. This CDR3 region has 15 residues. V lost 5 bases and J lost 7, with 18 bases in between. In DNA form, the CDR3 reads TGCGCCAGCAGTTATACTCAGGGGCAGGGTGAAAAACTGTTTTTT. Its protein product is CASSYTQGQGEKLFF.

The V call is TRBV7-8, the J call TRBJ2-7; D may be TRBD1 (6 bases). This CDR3 is 13 amino acids long. CDR1 SGHVS and CDR2 FQNEAQ come from the germline V gene. Trimming removed 4 bases from V and 0 bases from J, with 7 bases in between. CDR3 in amino acids: CASSWDNSYEQYF. The CDR3 DNA follows: TGTGCCAGCAGCTGGGACAACTCCTACGAGCAGTACTTC.

V is TRBV4-3 and J is TRBJ1-3; D unresolved. Germline assignment: CDR1 LGHNA and CDR2 YSLEER. Trimming removed 1 base at V and 0 bases at J, with 7 bases between. The CDR3 has 15 residues. CDR3 amino acids: CASSQGPSSGNTIYF. CDR3 DNA sequence: TGCGCCAGCAGCCAAGGTCCCTCCTCTGGAAACACCATATATTTT.

In the case of this clone: This specimen includes other DNA sequences encoding the same CDR3. The chain joins TRBV19 to TRBJ2-5; 12 bases map to TRBD1. CDR3 length equals 14 residues. Germline V lookup: CDR1 LNHDA, CDR2 SQIVND (reference sequence). J was trimmed by 5 bases and V by 8 bases; bases with no gene match: 6. The CDR3 DNA sequence: TGTGCCAGTCGGGACAGGGGGCGCGGCGAGACCCAGTACTTC. Its protein product is CASRDRGRGETQYF.

The CDR3 DNA follows: TGTGCCAGCAGCACCTCTAGCGGGAGGGCTCTCTACGAGCAGTACTTC. Translation: CASSTSSGRALYEQYF. This chain uses TRBV5-4 with TRBJ2-7, with TRBD2 matching 12 bases. The ends lost 4 bases at V and 3 bases at J; junction bases unmatched: 8. Germline loops: CDR1 SGHNT, CDR2 YYREEE (reference sequence). CDR3 size: 16 residues. The full variable domain, in which reference TRBV5-4 and TRBJ2-7 provide the parts outside the CDR3, is ETGVTQSPTHLIKTRGQQVTLRCSSQSGHNTVSWYQQALGQGPQFIFQYYREEENGRGNFPPRFSGLQFPNYSSELNVNALELDDSALYLCASSTSSGRALYEQYFGPGTRLTVT.

In regard to this clone: One junction end disagrees with the germline gene, perhaps due to a read error. This chain links TRBV6-1 with TRBJ1-5; D possibly corresponds to TRBD1 (6 bases). The CDR3 totals 14 residues. Germline values: CDR1 MNHNS, CDR2 SASEGT. The CDR3 is CASRVQGGKQPQHF. In nucleotides, the CDR3 is TGTGCCAGCAGGGTACAGGGTGGCAAGCAGCCCCAGCATTTT.

The V and J genes are TRBV5-4 and TRBJ1-1; 7 positions match TRBD1. The V gene's germline CDR1 is SGHNT and CDR2 YYREEE (reference sequence). J gave up 1 base and V 4 bases, and 4 bases lay outside the gene matches. The CDR3 sequence is 14 residues long. CDR3 coding DNA: TGTGCCAGCAGCATCCGACAGGGGAACACTGAAGCTTTCTTT. Translation: CASSIRQGNTEAFF.

The V and J genes are TRBV7-2 and TRBJ2-2, with D maybe TRBD2 (5 bases). The CDR3 extends over 15 amino acids. Per the germline V gene, CDR1 is SGHTA and CDR2 is FQGNSA. V lost 7 bases to trimming and J lost 4 bases, with 16 bases between them. The CDR3 DNA reads TGTGCCAGCACATTCCTTCTAGCTAGCACCGGGGAGCTGTTTTTT. It codes for CASTFLLASTGELFF.

The chain joins TRBV5-4 to TRBJ2-7; weak D call: TRBD1 (6 bases). The CDR3 has 16 residues. V shed 3 bases and J shed 6 bases, with 22 bases lying between them. Germline-derived CDR1 and CDR2 are SGHNT and YYREEE (reference sequence). For the CDR3, the DNA is TGTGCCAGCAGCTCTCAGGGGACGAGCCGGGGATCCGAGCAGTACTTC. Encoded protein: CASSSQGTSRGSEQYF.

This chain uses TRBV5-1 with TRBJ2-7, with no clear D. The germline V gene has CDR1 SGHRS and CDR2 YFSETQ. The ends were cut back, 4 bases at V and 1 base at J, with 15 bases in the middle. The CDR3 totals 15 residues. DNA for the CDR3: TGCGCCAGCAGCCAAGTTACGACAACATCCTACGAGCAGTACTTC. As protein: CASSQVTTTSYEQYF.

The V gene is TRBV7-6, the J gene TRBJ2-5; TRBD2 aligns across 10 bases. CDR3 size: 17 residues. Per germline, CDR1 SGHVS and CDR2 FNYEAQ. Trimming took 1 base from V and 4 from J; bases not matched to a gene: 9. The CDR3, as DNA: TGTGCCAGCAGCTTAGGCGTGGGTCTAGCGGGGGCAGAGACCCAGTACTTC. As protein: CASSLGVGLAGAETQYF.

The rearrangement links TRBV11-2 to TRBJ1-1; D is ambiguous. This CDR3 comprises 11 residues. Germline values: CDR1 SGHAT, CDR2 FQNNGV. The V end lost 3 bases, the J end lost 8 bases, and 7 bases lay between the germline ends. The CDR3 coding sequence is TGTGCCAGCAGCTTGCGGAGGGAAGCTTTCTTT. It is translated as CASSLRREAFF.

The chain has TRBV4-1 and TRBJ2-1, with 12 bases aligning to TRBD2. V gave up 3 bases and J gave up 0 bases; unmatched junction bases: 9. Germline values: CDR1 MGHRA, CDR2 YSYEKL. The CDR3 has 19 residues. The CDR3 loop is CASSHTLAGGTSSYNEQFF. The CDR3 bases are TGCGCCAGCAGCCATACCCTAGCGGGGGGGACCAGCTCCTACAATGAGCAGTTCTTC.

V usage is TRBV6-1 and J usage is TRBJ2-3; 14 bases agree with TRBD2. This CDR3 is 16 amino acids long. CDR1 is MNHNS and CDR2 is SASEGT in the germline V gene. With 4 bases clipped from V and 4 bases from J, the junction kept 4 bases outside the gene matches. The CDR3 is CASSAQTSGGADTQYF. DNA of the CDR3: TGTGCCAGCAGTGCCCAGACTAGCGGGGGGGCAGATACGCAGTATTTT.

This chain joins TRBV28 and TRBJ1-4; D remains unclear. Germline CDR1 MDHEN, CDR2 SYDVKM. The CDR3 length is 16 residues. Trimming stripped 3 bases from V and 4 bases from J, with 15 bases between. CDR3 amino acids: CASSLGGVVSNEKLFF. The CDR3, as DNA: TGTGCCAGCAGTTTGGGAGGAGTTGTCAGTAATGAAAAACTGTTTTTT.

This clone was seen once. J is TRBJ2-1 and V is TRBV11-2; TRBD2 aligns across 16 bases. Per germline, CDR1 SGHAT and CDR2 FQNNGV. CDR3 size: 19 residues. With V trimmed by 7 bases and J by 8 bases, 17 bases remained unmatched. CDR3 amino acids: CASTLLPGLAGGEWDEQFF. The CDR3 nucleotides are TGTGCCAGCACCCTACTTCCGGGACTAGCGGGAGGGGAATGGGATGAGCAGTTCTTC.

V and J are TRBV5-8 and TRBJ2-5, with TRBD2 matching 16 bases. The junction had 5 bases not matched to a gene; V was cut back by 4 bases and J by 2 bases. Per the germline V gene, CDR1 is SGHTS and CDR2 is YDEGEE. CDR3 size: 17 residues. The CDR3 spells CASSKGLAGGIQETQYF. The CDR3, as DNA: TGTGCCAGCAGCAAGGGACTAGCGGGAGGGATACAAGAGACCCAGTACTTC. Full variable domain (rest looked up from reference TRBV5-8 and TRBJ2-5): EAGVTQSPTHLIKTRGQQATLRCSPISGHTSVYWYQQALGLGLQFLLWYDEGEERNRGNFPPRFSGRQFPNYSSELNVNALELEDSALYLCASSKGLAGGIQETQYFGPGTRLLVL.